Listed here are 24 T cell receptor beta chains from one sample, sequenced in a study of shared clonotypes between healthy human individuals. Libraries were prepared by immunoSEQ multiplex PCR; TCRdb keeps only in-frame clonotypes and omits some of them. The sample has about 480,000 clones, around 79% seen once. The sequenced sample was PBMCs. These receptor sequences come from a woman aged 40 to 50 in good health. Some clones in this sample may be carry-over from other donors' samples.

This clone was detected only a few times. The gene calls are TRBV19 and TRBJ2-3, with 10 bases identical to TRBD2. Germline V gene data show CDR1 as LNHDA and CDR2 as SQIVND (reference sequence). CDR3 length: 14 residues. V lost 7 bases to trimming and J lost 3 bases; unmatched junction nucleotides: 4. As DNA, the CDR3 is TGTGCCAGTATCCCGGGACTAGCGACAGATACGCAGTATTTT. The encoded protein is CASIPGLATDTQYF. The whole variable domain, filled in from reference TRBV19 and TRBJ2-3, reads DGGITQSPKYLFRKEGQNVTLSCEQNLNHDAMYWYRQDPGQGLRLIYYSQIVNDFQKGDIAEGYSVSREKKESFPLTVTSAQKNPTAFYLCASIPGLATDTQYFGPGTRLTVL.

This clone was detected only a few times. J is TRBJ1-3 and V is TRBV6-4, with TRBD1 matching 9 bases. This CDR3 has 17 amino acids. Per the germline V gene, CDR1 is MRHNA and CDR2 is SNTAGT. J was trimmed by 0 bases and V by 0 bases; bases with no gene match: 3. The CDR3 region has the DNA TGTGCCAGCAGTGACTCCGACAGGGGGGCCTCTGGAAACACCATATATTTT. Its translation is CASSDSDRGASGNTIYF.

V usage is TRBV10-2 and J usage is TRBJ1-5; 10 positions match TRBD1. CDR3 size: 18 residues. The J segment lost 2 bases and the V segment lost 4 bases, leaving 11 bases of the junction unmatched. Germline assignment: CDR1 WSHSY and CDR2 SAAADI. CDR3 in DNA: TGCGCCAGCAGTGGGATCCCCTCGACAGGGGGCCGCAATCAGCCCCAGCATTTT. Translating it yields CASSGIPSTGGRNQPQHF.

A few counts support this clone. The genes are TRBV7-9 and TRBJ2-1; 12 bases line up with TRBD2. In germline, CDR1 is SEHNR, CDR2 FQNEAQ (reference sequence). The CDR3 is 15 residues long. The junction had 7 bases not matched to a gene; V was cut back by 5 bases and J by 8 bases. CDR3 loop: CASSRLAGVLHEQFF. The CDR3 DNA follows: TGTGCCAGCAGCCGACTAGCGGGAGTGCTTCATGAGCAGTTCTTC.

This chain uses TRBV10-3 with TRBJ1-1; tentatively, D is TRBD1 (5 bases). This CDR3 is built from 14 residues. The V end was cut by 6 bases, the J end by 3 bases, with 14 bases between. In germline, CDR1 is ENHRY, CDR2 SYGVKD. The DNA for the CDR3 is TGTGCCATCAGCGCCCGGCCGGGGGACACTGAAGCTTTCTTT. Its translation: CAISARPGDTEAFF.

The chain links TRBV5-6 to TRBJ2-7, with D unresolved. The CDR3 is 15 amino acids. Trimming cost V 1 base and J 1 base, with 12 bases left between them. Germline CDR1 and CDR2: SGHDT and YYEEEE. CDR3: CASSLRFLGSYEQYF. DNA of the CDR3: TGTGCCAGCAGCTTGCGTTTTCTGGGTTCCTACGAGCAGTACTTC.

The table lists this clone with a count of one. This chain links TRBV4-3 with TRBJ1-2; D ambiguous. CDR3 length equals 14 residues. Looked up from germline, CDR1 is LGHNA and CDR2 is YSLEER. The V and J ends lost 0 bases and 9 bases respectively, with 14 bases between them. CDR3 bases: TGCGCCAGCAGCCAAGATCTAGCGGCTATGAGCTACACCTTC. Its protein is CASSQDLAAMSYTF.

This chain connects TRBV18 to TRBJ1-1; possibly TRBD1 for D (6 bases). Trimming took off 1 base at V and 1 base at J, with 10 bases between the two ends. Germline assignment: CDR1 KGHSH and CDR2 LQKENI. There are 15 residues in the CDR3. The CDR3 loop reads CASSPQGTPNTEAFF. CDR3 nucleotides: TGTGCCAGCTCACCACAGGGGACACCGAACACTGAAGCTTTCTTT.

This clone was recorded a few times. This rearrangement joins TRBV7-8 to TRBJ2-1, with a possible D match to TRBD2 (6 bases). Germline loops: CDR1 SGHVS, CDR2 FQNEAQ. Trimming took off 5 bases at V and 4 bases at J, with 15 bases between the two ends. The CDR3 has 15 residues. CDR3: CASSAREGTYNEQFF. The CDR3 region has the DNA TGTGCCAGCAGCGCCCGAGAGGGGACTTACAATGAGCAGTTCTTC.

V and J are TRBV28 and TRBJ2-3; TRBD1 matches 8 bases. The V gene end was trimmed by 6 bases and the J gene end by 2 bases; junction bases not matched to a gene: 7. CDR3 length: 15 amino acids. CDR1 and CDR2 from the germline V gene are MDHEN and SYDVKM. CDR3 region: CASRGDRRYTDTQYF. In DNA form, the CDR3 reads TGTGCCAGCAGGGGGGACAGGAGGTACACAGATACGCAGTATTTT.

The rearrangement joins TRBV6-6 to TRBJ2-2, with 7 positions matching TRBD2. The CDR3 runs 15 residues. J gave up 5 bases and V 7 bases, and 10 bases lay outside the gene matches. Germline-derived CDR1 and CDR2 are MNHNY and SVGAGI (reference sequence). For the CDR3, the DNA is TGTGCCAGCACTTTAGCGGGTGGGCGGACCGGGGAGCTGTTTTTT. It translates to CASTLAGGRTGELFF.

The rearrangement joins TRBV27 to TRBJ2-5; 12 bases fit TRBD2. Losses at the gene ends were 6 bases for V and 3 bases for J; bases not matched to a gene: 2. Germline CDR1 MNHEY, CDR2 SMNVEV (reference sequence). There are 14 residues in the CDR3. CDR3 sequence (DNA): TGTGCCAGCAGAAGACTAGCGGGAGAAGAGACCCAGTACTTC. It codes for CASRRLAGEETQYF.

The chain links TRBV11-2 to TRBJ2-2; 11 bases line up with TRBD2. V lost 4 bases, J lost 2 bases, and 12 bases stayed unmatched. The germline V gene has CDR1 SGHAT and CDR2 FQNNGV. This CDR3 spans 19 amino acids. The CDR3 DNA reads TGTGCCAGCAGCTCCCCCTCTCTAGCGGGAGGACTAAACACCGGGGAGCTGTTTTTT. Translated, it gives CASSSPSLAGGLNTGELFF. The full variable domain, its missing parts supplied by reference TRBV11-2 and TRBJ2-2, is EAGVAQSPRYKIIEKRQSVAFWCNPISGHATLYWYQQILGQGPKLLIQFQNNGVVDDSQLPKDRFSAERLKGVDSTLKIQPAKLEDSAVYLCASSSPSLAGGLNTGELFFGEGSRLTVL.

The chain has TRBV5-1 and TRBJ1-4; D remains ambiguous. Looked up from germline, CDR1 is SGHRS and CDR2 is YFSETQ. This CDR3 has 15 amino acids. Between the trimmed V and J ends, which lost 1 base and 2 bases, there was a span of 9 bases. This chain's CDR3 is CASSLFGVTNEKLFF. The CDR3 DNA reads TGCGCCAGCAGCTTGTTTGGGGTTACTAATGAAAAACTGTTTTTT.

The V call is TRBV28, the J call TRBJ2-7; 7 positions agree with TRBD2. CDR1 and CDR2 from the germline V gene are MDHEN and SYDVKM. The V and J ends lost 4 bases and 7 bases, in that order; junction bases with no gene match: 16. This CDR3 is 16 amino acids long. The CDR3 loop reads CASSSPSGTLSWEQYF. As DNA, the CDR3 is TGTGCCAGCAGTTCCCCCAGCGGGACGCTCTCTTGGGAGCAGTACTTC.

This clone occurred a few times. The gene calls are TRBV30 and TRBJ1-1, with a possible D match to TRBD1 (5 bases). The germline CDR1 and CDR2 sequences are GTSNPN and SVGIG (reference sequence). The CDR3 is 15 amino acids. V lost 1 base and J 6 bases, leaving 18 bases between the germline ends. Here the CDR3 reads CAWSGGGRGRPEAFF. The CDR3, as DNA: TGTGCCTGGAGTGGGGGTGGTCGGGGCCGGCCTGAAGCTTTCTTT.

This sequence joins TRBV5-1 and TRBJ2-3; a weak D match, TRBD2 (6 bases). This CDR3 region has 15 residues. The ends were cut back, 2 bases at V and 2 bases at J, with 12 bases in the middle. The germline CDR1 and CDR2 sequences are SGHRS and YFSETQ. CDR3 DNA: TGCGCCAGCAGCTTCGGGAGCGGAGTCACAGATACGCAGTATTTT. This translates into CASSFGSGVTDTQYF.

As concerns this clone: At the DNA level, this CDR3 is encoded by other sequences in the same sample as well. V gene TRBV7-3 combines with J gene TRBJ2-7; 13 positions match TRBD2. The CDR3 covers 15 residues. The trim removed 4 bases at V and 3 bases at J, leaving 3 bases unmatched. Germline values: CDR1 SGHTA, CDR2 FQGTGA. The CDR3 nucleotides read TGTGCCAGCAGCTCCGGACTAGCGGGGGTCTACGAGCAGTACTTC. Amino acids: CASSSGLAGVYEQYF. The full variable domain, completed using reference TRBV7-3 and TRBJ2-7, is GAGVSQTPSNKVTEKGKYVELRCDPISGHTALYWYRQSLGQGPEFLIYFQGTGAADDSGLPNDRFFAVRPEGSVSTLKIQRTERGDSAVYLCASSSGLAGVYEQYFGPGTRLTVT.

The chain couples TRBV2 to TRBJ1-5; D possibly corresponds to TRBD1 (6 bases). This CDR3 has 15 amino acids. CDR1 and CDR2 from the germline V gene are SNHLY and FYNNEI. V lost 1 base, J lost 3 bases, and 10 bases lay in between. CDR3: CASSEGGQYNQPQHF. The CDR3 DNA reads TGTGCCAGCAGTGAAGGCGGACAGTACAATCAGCCCCAGCATTTT.

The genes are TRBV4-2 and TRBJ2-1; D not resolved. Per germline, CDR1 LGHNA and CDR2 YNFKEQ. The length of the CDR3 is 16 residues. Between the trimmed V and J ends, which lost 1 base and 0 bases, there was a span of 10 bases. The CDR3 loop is CASSQGRVSSYNEQFF. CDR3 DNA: TGTGCCAGCAGCCAAGGTAGGGTTAGCTCCTACAATGAGCAGTTCTTC.

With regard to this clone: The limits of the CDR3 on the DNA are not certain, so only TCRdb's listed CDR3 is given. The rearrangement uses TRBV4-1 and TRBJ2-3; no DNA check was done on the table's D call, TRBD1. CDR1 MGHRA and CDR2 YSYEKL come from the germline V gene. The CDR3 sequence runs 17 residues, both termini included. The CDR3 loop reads CASRGTGFFGSTDTQYF.

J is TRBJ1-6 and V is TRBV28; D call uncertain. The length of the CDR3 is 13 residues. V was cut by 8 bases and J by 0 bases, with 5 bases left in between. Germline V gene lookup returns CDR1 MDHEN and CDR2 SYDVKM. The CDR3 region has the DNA TGTGCCAGCTGGAGCTCCTATAATTCACCCCTCCACTTT. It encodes CASWSSYNSPLHF.

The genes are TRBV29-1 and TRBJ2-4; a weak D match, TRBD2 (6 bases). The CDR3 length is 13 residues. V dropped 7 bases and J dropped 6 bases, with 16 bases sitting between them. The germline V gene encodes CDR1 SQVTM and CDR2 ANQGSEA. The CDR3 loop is CSARGGSGNIQYF. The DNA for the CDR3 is TGCAGCGCCCGAGGAGGGAGTGGAAACATTCAGTACTTC.

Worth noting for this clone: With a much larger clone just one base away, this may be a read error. The CDR3: CASSSNSPLLF. CDR3 in DNA: TGTGCCAGCAGTTCGAATTCACCCCTCCTCTTT. The V and J genes are TRBV28 and TRBJ1-6, with D unclear. Germline V gene sequence: CDR1 MDHEN, CDR2 SYDVKM. The length of the CDR3 is 11 residues.